This record looks at one TCR beta chain sequence and its context. During active infection, Seattle patients enrolled and were then monitored through disease. The data originate from a study of blood T cell repertoires in COVID-19. Study summary: Collection of acute and convalescent COVID-19 samples took place in the United States, Italy and Spain. T cells, B-cell-depleted T cells, or PBMCs supplied cDNA or gDNA.

Per the authors' pipeline: Quantification of nucleated cells was approximated via reference gene primer amplification. Libraries were prepared by immunoSEQ multiplex PCR; TCRdb keeps only in-frame clonotypes and omits some of them. V, J and clone size were drawn from that table, and D and trimming were deduced from the DNA. The sample comprises approximately 200,000 clones, 85% to 95% of which are singletons, and 0.76% rests with the top ten. CDR3 length: 14 amino acids. Losses at the gene ends were 4 bases for V and 6 bases for J; bases not matched to a gene: 6. Germline V gives CDR1 SGDLS, CDR2 YYNGEE.

This sequence joins TRBV9 and TRBJ2-1, with 8 bases aligning to TRBD2. Source material: peripheral blood. The receptor comes from a man aged 25-40 years with COVID-19, enrolled during active disease. CDR3 nucleotide sequence: TGTGCCAGCAGCCCAGGACTAGCATCCAATGAGCAGTTCTTC. Translating it yields CASSPGLASNEQFF.